This T cell receptor (beta chain) was sequenced for a study of blood T cells in healthy people across ages. Overall study context: Capturing about one barcoded beta molecule per two T cells was achieved by template switching.

A J-beta primer mix and a sample-barcoded 5' primer were used in a second PCR of roughly 6 to 12 cycles. MiXCR, applied by TCRdb to the 5' RACE reads, yields one record per CDR3 protein. The sample comprises about 1.4 million distinct CDR3 sequences, roughly 60% of which are singletons, and 6.7% rests with the top ten. The study recruited healthy Caucasian donors from Russia who were aged about 6 to 90. The sample holds one count of this clonotype. This CDR3 spans 12 amino acids. From germline, CDR1 is MNHNY and CDR2 SVGAGI (reference sequence). Trimming pared 8 bases from V and 7 bases from J, leaving 14 bases between.

This TCR derives from a man between 18 and 35 years old in good health. The chain combines TRBV6-6 with TRBJ1-2; maybe TRBD1 (5 bases). The sample taken for sequencing was blood. The CDR3 here is CASVGGLGGYTF. Written as DNA, the CDR3 is TGTGCCAGCGTGGGGGGGTTAGGTGGCTACACCTTC.